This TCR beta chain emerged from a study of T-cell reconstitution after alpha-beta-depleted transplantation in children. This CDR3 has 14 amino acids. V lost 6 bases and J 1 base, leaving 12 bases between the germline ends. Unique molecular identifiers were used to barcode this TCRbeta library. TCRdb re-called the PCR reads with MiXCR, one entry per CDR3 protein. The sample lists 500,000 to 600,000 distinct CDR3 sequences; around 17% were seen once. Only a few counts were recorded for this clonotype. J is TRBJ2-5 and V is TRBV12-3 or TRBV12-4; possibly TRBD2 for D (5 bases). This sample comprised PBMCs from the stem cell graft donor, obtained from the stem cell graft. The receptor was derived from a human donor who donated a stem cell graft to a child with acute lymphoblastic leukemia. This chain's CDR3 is CASSRERFQETQYF. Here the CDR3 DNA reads TGTGCCAGCAGCCGTGAGCGGTTCCAAGAGACCCAGTACTTC.